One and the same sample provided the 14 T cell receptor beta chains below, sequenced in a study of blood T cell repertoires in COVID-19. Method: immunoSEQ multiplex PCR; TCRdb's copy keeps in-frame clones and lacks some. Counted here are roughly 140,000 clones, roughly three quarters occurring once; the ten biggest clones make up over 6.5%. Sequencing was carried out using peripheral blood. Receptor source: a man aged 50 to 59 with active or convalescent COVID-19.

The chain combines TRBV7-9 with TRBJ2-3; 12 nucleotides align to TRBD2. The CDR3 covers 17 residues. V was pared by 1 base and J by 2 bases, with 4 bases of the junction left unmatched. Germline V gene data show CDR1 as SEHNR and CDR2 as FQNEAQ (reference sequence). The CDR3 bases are TGTGCCAGCAGCTTAGGACTAGCGGGGGAAAACACAGATACGCAGTATTTT. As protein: CASSLGLAGENTDTQYF.

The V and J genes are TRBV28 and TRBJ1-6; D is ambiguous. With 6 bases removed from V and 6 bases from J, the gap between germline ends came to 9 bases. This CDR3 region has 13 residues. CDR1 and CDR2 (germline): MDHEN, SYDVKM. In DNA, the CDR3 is TGTGCCAGCAGGGCAGGATTTAATTCACCCCTCCACTTT. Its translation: CASRAGFNSPLHF. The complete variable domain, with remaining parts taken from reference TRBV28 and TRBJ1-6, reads DVKVTQSSRYLVKRTGEKVFLECVQDMDHENMFWYRQDPGLGLRLIYFSYDVKMKEKGDIPEGYSVSREKKERFSLILESASTNQTSMYLCASRAGFNSPLHFGNGTRLTVT.

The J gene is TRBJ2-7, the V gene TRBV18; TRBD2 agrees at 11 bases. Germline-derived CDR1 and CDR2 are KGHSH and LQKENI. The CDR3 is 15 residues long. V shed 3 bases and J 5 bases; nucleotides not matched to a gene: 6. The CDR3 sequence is CASSPGLAERDEQYF. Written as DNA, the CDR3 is TGTGCCAGCTCACCGGGACTAGCGGAGAGGGACGAGCAGTACTTC.

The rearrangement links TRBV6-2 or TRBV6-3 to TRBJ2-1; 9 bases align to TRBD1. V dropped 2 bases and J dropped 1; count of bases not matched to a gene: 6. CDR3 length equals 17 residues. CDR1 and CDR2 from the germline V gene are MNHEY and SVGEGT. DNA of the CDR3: TGTGCCAGCAGTTACACCCCGGGACAGGGTTCCTACAATGAGCAGTTCTTC. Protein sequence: CASSYTPGQGSYNEQFF.

CDR3 amino acids: CSASGRWTGAGEQYF. As DNA, the CDR3 is TGCAGTGCTAGTGGGCGTTGGACAGGGGCCGGGGAGCAGTACTTC. J is TRBJ2-7 and V is TRBV20-1, with 9 positions matching TRBD1. The V gene's germline CDR1 is DFQATT and CDR2 SNEGSKA (reference sequence). The CDR3 loop spans 15 amino acids. The trim removed 3 bases at V and 7 bases at J, leaving 13 bases unmatched.

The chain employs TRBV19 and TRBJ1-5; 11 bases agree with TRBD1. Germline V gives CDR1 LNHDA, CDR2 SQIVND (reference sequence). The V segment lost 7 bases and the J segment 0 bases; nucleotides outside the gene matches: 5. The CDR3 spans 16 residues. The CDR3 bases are TGTGCCAGTATTCTCGGGACAGGGGGTAGCAATCAGCCCCAGCATTTT. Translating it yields CASILGTGGSNQPQHF.

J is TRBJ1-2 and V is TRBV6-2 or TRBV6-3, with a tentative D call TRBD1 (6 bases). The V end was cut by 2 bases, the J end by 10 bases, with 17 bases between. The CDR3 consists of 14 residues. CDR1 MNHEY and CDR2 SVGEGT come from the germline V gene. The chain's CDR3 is CASSYEDRVGSYTF. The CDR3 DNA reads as TGTGCCAGCAGTTACGAGGACAGAGTGGGATCCTACACCTTC.

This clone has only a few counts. CDR3 residues: CASKREGDTGELFF. Here the CDR3 DNA reads TGTGCCAGCAAGCGGGAGGGGGACACCGGGGAGCTGTTTTTT. The chain uses TRBV2 and TRBJ2-2; 10 nucleotides match TRBD2. CDR3 length equals 14 residues. CDR1 and CDR2 from the germline V gene are SNHLY and FYNNEI. The ends lost 7 bases at V and 3 bases at J; junction bases unmatched: 2. Full variable domain (rest looked up from reference TRBV2 and TRBJ2-2): EPEVTQTPSHQVTQMGQEVILRCVPISNHLYFYWYRQILGQKVEFLVSFYNNEISEKSEIFDDQFSVERPDGSNFTLKIRSTKLEDSAMYFCASKREGDTGELFFGEGSRLTVL.

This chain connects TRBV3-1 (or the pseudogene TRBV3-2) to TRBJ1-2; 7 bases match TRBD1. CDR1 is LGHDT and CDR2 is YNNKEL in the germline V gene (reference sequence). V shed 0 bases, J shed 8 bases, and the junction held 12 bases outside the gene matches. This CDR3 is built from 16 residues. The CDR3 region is CASSQDRAGGVLGYTF. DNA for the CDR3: TGTGCCAGCAGCCAAGATAGGGCAGGGGGTGTCTTAGGCTACACCTTC.

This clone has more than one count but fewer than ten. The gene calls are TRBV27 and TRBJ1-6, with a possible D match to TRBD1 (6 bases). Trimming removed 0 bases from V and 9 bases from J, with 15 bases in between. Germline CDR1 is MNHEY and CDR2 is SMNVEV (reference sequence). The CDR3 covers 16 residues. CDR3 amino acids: CASSLSSGARRSPLHF. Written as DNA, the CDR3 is TGTGCCAGCAGTTTATCATCAGGGGCCCGGCGTTCACCCCTCCACTTT.

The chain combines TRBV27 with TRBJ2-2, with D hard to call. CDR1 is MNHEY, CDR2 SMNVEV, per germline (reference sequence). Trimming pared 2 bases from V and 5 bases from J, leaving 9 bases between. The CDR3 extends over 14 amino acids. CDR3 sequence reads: CASSLQVKTGELFF. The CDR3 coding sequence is TGTGCCAGCAGTTTACAGGTTAAGACCGGGGAGCTGTTTTTT.

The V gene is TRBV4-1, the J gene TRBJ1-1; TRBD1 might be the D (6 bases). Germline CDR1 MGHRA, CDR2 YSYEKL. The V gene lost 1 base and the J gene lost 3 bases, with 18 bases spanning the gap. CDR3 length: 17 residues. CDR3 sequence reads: CASSQAWQGYGHTEAFF. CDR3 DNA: TGCGCCAGCAGCCAAGCGTGGCAGGGGTATGGCCACACTGAAGCTTTCTTT.

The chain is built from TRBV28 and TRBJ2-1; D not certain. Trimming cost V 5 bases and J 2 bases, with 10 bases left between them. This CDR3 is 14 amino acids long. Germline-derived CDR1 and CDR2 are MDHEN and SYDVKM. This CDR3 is CASSPISPYNEQFF. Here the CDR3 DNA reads TGTGCCAGCAGTCCCATTAGTCCCTACAATGAGCAGTTCTTC.

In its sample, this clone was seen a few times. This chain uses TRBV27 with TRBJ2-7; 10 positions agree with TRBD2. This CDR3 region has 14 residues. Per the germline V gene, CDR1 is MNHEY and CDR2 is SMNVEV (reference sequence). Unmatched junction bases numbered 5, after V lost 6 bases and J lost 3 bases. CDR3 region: CASRRTSGIYEQYF. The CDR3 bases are TGTGCCAGCAGAAGGACTAGCGGAATCTACGAGCAGTACTTC.